The source of this T cell receptor beta chain is a study of cytomegalovirus exposure and HLA in healthy donors. A note on this clone: Germline and junction disagree at one end, which may indicate a read error.

PCR amplification relied on 60 Vbeta primers (plus 13 Jbeta primers). This table comes from immunoSEQ multiplex PCR, and its TCRdb copy is limited to in-frame clones, with some not included. The repertoire holds 200,000 to 250,000 clones, 77% seen once, with about 2.5% in the top ten. This receptor was identified in a woman aged 55-69 years in good health and CMV-seropositive. Input material: PBMCs.

The CDR3 coding sequence is TGTGCCGCCAGCAGAGATCCGGGGACTAGCTCCTACGAGCAGTACTTC. It specifies CAASRDPGTSSYEQYF. J is TRBJ2-7 and V is TRBV15; TRBD2 aligns across 8 bases. The V gene's germline CDR1 is LNHNV and CDR2 YYDKDF (reference sequence). The CDR3 has 16 residues.